Reported below is one T cell receptor beta chain. CDR1 is SGHRS and CDR2 is YFSETQ in the germline V gene. The CDR3 runs to 14 residues. The V and J ends lost 6 bases and 10 bases, in that order; junction bases with no gene match: 7. The data stem from a study of prognosis after radiotherapy for stage I lung cancer. Amplification of TCR beta CDR3 from genomic DNA used two-round multiplex PCR. First-round PCR amplification was performed with primers specific to each TRBV and TRBJ gene. TCRdb reprocessed the multiplex PCR reads with MiXCR, giving one entry per CDR3 protein. The sample consists of about 16,000 distinct CDR3 sequences, around 40% of them appearing once.

The specimen was PBMCs, collected before or after stereotactic body radiation therapy (not recorded which). The receptor was derived from a donor aged 50 or older with non-small cell lung cancer. The genes are TRBV5-1 and TRBJ1-6; 10 nucleotides line up with TRBD1. The DNA for the CDR3 is TGCGCCAGCACACTAGGGACAGGGGAATCACCCCTCCACTTT. Its translation is CASTLGTGESPLHF.